Listed below are T cell receptor beta chains from one sample, sequenced in a study of response to subunit inactivated influenza vaccine. Each CDR3 protein is one row after TCRdb ran MiXCR on the RT-PCR reads. The table lists around 570,000 distinct CDR3 sequences, about 7.6% of them singletons, with 10% to 15% in the top ten. The sample here was PBMCs from blood, taken about 24 months after vaccination. Receptor source: a man between 50 and 75 years old who received an inactivated influenza vaccine. CDR3s include the opening cysteine and the closing phenylalanine or tryptophan. The D gene is left open where the match is weak. Not every row has a clone size; where given, it reads once, few, many or a size class.

V,J,size,D,DNA,CDR3
TRBV4-3,TRBJ2-7,.,TRBD1,TGCGCCAGCAGCCAAGGACAGGGGTATTACGAGCAGTACTTC,CASSQGQGYYEQYF
TRBV7-2,TRBJ2-2,few,.,TGTGCCAGCAGCTTAGAACTAGCCCCGGGCACCGGGGAGCTGTTTTTT,CASSLELAPGTGELFF
TRBV20-1,TRBJ2-5,.,TRBD2,TGCAGTGCCCCTTTAGCGGGTGGTCAAAAGGAGACCCAGTACTTC,CSAPLAGGQKETQYF
TRBV11-2,TRBJ2-1,.,TRBD1,TGTGCCAGCAGCTTAGATCCCGTCCAAAGACAGGGGGCCTACAATGAGCAGTTCTTC,CASSLDPVQRQGAYNEQFF
TRBV10-3,TRBJ1-6,few,TRBD1,TGTGCCATCAGTAGGGACAGGGGGGTGAATTCACCCCTCCACTTT,CAISRDRGVNSPLHF
TRBV20-1,TRBJ2-3,.,TRBD2,TGCAGTGCTAAAGGGACTAGCGGGGGGACCAGGGATACGCAGTATTTT,CSAKGTSGGTRDTQYF
TRBV10-3,TRBJ1-5,many,.,TGTGCCATCACCGACCAACGCAATCAGCCCCAGCATTTT,CAITDQRNQPQHF
TRBV19,TRBJ2-2,.,.,TGTGCCAGTAAAAGCCGGGGGCATGCCGGGGAGCTGTTTTTT,CASKSRGHAGELFF
TRBV10-3,TRBJ1-2,many,.,TGTGCCGTAGGACAGCCGACCGACTTAAACTATGGCTACACCTTC,CAVGQPTDLNYGYTF
TRBV29-1,TRBJ2-1,many,.,TGCAGCGCCTTAGATTTGCCCGAGCAGTTCTTC,CSALDLPEQFF
TRBV28,TRBJ2-1,few,TRBD2,TGTGCCAGCAGTTTTATCGGTAGCGGGAGGGCCAATGAGCAGTTCTTC,CASSFIGSGRANEQFF
TRBV19,TRBJ2-1,many,.,TGTGCCAGTAGCGCCAGGGGTTACAATGAGCAGTTCTTC,CASSARGYNEQFF
TRBV10-3,TRBJ2-5,.,.,TGTGCCATCTCTGTGGGCGGGGGCCACCAAGAGACCCAGTACTTC,CAISVGGGHQETQYF
TRBV28,TRBJ2-1,few,.,TGTGCCAGCAGTTTTTTATACTCGGGCAGACGCGTTTACAATGAGCAGTTCTTC,CASSFLYSGRRVYNEQFF
TRBV29-1,TRBJ1-1,few,TRBD1,TGCAGCGTTGCGGGACAGCAGAACACTGAAGCTTTCTTT,CSVAGQQNTEAFF
TRBV7-9,TRBJ1-4,.,.,TGTGCCAGCAGCTATGGAACGGGAGGCCCTAATGAAAAACTGTTTTTT,CASSYGTGGPNEKLFF
TRBV28,TRBJ1-1,many,.,TGTGCCAGCAGTTTTTCAGGGGTGGGGGAGGCTTTCTTT,CASSFSGVGEAFF
TRBV5-1,TRBJ1-1,.,TRBD1,TGCGCCAGCAGCCCGACAGGGGTACGCCACACTGAAGCTTTCTTT,CASSPTGVRHTEAFF